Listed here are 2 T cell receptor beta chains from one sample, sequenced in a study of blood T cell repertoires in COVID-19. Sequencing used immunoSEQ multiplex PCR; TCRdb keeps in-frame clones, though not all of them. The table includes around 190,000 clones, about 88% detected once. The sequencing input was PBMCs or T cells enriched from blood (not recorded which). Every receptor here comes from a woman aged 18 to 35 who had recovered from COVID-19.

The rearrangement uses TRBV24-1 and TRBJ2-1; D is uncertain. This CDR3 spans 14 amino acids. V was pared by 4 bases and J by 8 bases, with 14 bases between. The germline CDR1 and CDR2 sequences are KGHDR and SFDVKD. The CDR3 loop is CATSDPRQLHEQFF. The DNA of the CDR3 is TGTGCCACCAGTGACCCCAGGCAATTACATGAGCAGTTCTTC.

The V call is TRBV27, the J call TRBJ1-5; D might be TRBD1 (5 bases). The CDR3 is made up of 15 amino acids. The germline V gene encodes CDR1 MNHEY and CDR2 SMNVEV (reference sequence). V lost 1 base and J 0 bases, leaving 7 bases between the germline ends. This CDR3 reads CASSLWGDSNQPQHF. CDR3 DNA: TGTGCCAGCAGTTTATGGGGGGATAGCAATCAGCCCCAGCATTTT.